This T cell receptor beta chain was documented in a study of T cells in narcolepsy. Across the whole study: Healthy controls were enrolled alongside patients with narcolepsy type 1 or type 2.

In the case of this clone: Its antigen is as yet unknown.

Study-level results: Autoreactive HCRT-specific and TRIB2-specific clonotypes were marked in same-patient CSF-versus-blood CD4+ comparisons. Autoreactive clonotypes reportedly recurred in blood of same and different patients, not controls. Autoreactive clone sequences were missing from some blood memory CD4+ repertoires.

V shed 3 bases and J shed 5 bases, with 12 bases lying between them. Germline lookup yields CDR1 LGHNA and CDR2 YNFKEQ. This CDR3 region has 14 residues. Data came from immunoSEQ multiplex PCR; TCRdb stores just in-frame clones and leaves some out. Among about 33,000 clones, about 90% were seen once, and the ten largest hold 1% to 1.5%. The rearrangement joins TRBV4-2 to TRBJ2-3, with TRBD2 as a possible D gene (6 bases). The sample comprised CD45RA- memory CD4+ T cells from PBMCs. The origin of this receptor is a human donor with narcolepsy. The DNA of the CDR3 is TGTGCCAGCAGCCAGGATAGCGGATTAGATACGCAGTATTTT. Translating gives CASSQDSGLDTQYF.